This entry lists 18 T cell receptor beta chains sequenced from one sample in a study of shared clonotypes between healthy human individuals. Clones were read by immunoSEQ multiplex PCR, and TCRdb kept only the in-frame ones, dropping some. The repertoire holds 850,000 to 1,100,000 clones, with 77% as singletons. The sequencing input was memory CD4+ T cells from PBMCs. Specified subset: CD45RA-negative fraction. These receptor sequences come from a man between 18 and 29 years old in good health. Some clones in this sample may be carry-over from other donors' samples.

This chain's CDR3 is CASSIGRRGGELFF. CDR3 nucleotides: TGTGCCAGTAGTATTGGCAGGAGGGGCGGGGAGCTGTTTTTT. V and J are TRBV19 and TRBJ2-2, with D perhaps TRBD2 (6 bases). CDR3 size: 14 residues. Germline CDR1 LNHDA, CDR2 SQIVND (reference sequence). Between the trimmed V and J ends, which lost 3 bases and 7 bases, there was a span of 12 bases.

The chain carries TRBV30 and TRBJ1-1; D gene ambiguous. Germline CDR1 and CDR2: GTSNPN and SVGIG (reference sequence). CDR3 length: 11 amino acids. V gave up 8 bases and J gave up 7 bases, with 14 bases separating them. CDR3 protein: CANRGNGEAFF. The CDR3, as DNA: TGTGCCAACCGGGGTAACGGTGAAGCTTTCTTT.

The rearrangement links TRBV9 to TRBJ2-2; D is undetermined. V lost 0 bases to trimming and J lost 6 bases, with 21 bases between them. The length of the CDR3 is 18 residues. Germline CDR1 is SGDLS and CDR2 is YYNGEE. CDR3 sequence reads: CASSVGPSQAGPAGELFF. The DNA for the CDR3 is TGTGCCAGCAGCGTAGGCCCTAGTCAGGCAGGACCTGCCGGGGAGCTGTTTTTT.

V gene TRBV11-1 combines with J gene TRBJ1-1; D unresolved. The CDR3 length is 17 residues. The V gene lost 1 base and the J gene lost 2 bases, with 17 bases spanning the gap. The germline gives CDR1 SGHAT, CDR2 FQDESV (reference sequence). CDR3 sequence reads: CASSLVARRHLNTEAFF. CDR3 bases: TGTGCCAGCAGCTTAGTAGCGCGAAGACATCTCAACACTGAAGCTTTCTTT.

The gene calls are TRBV9 and TRBJ2-1; TRBD2 agrees at 12 bases. The CDR3 is 15 residues long. The V gene end was trimmed by 4 bases and the J gene end by 4 bases; junction bases not matched to a gene: 3. Germline CDR1 and CDR2: SGDLS and YYNGEE. For the CDR3, the DNA is TGTGCCAGCAGCACTCTAGCGGGAGGGTACAATGAGCAGTTCTTC. This codes for CASSTLAGGYNEQFF. Full variable domain (outside the CDR3, taken from reference TRBV9 and TRBJ2-1): DSGVTQTPKHLITATGQRVTLRCSPRSGDLSVYWYQQSLDQGLQFLIQYYNGEERAKGNILERFSAQQFPDLHSELNLSSLELGDSALYFCASSTLAGGYNEQFFGPGTRLTVL.

This sequence joins TRBV6-1 and TRBJ2-3, with 7 bases that match TRBD2. Germline V lookup: CDR1 MNHNS, CDR2 SASEGT. CDR3 length: 15 residues. The trim removed 4 bases at V and 1 base at J, leaving 5 bases unmatched. This chain's CDR3 is CASSVYSGGTDTQYF. The CDR3, as DNA: TGTGCCAGCAGTGTATACAGCGGGGGCACAGATACGCAGTATTTT.

Comment on this clone: Additional DNA sequences in this sample encode the identical CDR3. V gene TRBV28 combines with J gene TRBJ1-5, with a tentative D call TRBD1 (5 bases). Germline V gene data show CDR1 as MDHEN and CDR2 as SYDVKM. Trimming shortened V by 7 bases and J by 6 bases, and 19 bases separated the two germline ends. The CDR3 sequence is 15 residues long. As DNA, the CDR3 is TGTGCCAGCACTCCCACGGGGAGGGGCGGTCAGCCCCAGCATTTT. This sequence encodes CASTPTGRGGQPQHF. The variable domain in full, with the rest retrieved from reference TRBV28 and TRBJ1-5, is DVKVTQSSRYLVKRTGEKVFLECVQDMDHENMFWYRQDPGLGLRLIYFSYDVKMKEKGDIPEGYSVSREKKERFSLILESASTNQTSMYLCASTPTGRGGQPQHFGDGTRLSIL.

The rearrangement links TRBV28 to TRBJ1-4; D unclear. Between the trimmed V and J ends, which lost 6 bases and 5 bases, there was a span of 13 bases. Germline CDR1 is MDHEN and CDR2 is SYDVKM. The CDR3 is 14 amino acids. The CDR3 spells CASSYPPENEKLFF. In DNA, the CDR3 is TGTGCCAGCAGCTACCCGCCAGAGAATGAAAAACTGTTTTTT.

This chain uses TRBV10-3 with TRBJ2-2; a weak D match, TRBD1 (6 bases). V was trimmed by 7 bases and J by 1 base, leaving 10 bases between them. The CDR3 spans 14 residues. The germline gives CDR1 ENHRY, CDR2 SYGVKD. In DNA, the CDR3 is TGTGCCATCAAAGGGGGAGAGAACACCGGGGAGCTGTTTTTT. This encodes CAIKGGENTGELFF.

This clone has just a few counts. The V gene is TRBV6-1, the J gene TRBJ1-2; tentative D call: TRBD1 (5 bases). The V gene lost 2 bases and the J gene lost 2 bases, with 12 bases spanning the gap. Germline CDR1 MNHNS, CDR2 SASEGT. The CDR3 has 15 amino acids. CDR3 amino acids: CASSESFWGNYGYTF. CDR3 bases: TGTGCCAGCAGTGAAAGTTTTTGGGGGAACTATGGCTACACCTTC.

The gene calls are TRBV4-2 and TRBJ2-1; 8 nucleotides match TRBD1. In germline, CDR1 is LGHNA, CDR2 YNFKEQ. This CDR3 spans 16 amino acids. J gave up 7 bases and V 0 bases, and 8 bases lay outside the gene matches. The DNA of the CDR3 is TGTGCCAGCAGCCAAGAGGTCCAGGGGGCGAGGAATGAGCAGTTCTTC. Translation: CASSQEVQGARNEQFF.

The CDR3 loop is CASRGLIAGTGSEQFF. The CDR3, as DNA: TGTGCCAGCAGGGGATTAATAGCGGGGACCGGATCCGAGCAGTTCTTC. J is TRBJ2-1 and V is TRBV25-1; 8 bases match TRBD2. The CDR3 consists of 16 residues. After removal of 6 bases from V and 10 bases from J, the junction contained 17 bases not matched to a gene. The germline gives CDR1 MGHDK, CDR2 SYGVNS.

This chain joins TRBV28 and TRBJ2-7, with D uncertain. The germline CDR1 and CDR2 sequences are MDHEN and SYDVKM. The CDR3 contains 14 residues. Trimming shortened V by 4 bases and J by 4 bases, and 14 bases separated the two germline ends. CDR3 sequence: CASSSSRANYEQYF. The CDR3 DNA is TGTGCCAGCAGTTCATCTCGGGCCAATTACGAGCAGTACTTC.

This clone came up many times. The chain employs TRBV5-1 and TRBJ2-5, with TRBD1 matching 9 bases. After removal of 4 bases from V and 2 bases from J, the junction contained 9 bases not matched to a gene. The CDR3 extends over 16 amino acids. From germline, CDR1 is SGHRS and CDR2 YFSETQ. The CDR3 spells CASSEGTGYYQETQYF. CDR3 nucleotide sequence: TGCGCCAGCAGCGAGGGGACAGGGTATTATCAAGAGACCCAGTACTTC.

CDR3 sequence: CASSQRGQGARTEAFF. The CDR3, as DNA: TGTGCCAGCAGTCAGAGGGGACAGGGGGCGCGTACTGAAGCTTTCTTT. The chain carries TRBV2 and TRBJ1-1; 12 nucleotides align to TRBD1. Germline CDR1 SNHLY, CDR2 FYNNEI. V trimming: 5 bases; J trimming: 5 bases; junction bases outside the gene matches: 9. The CDR3 covers 16 residues.

This clone has a count of ten or more. The chain employs TRBV6-4 and TRBJ2-7; no reliable D call. The CDR3 length is 10 residues. Germline V lookup: CDR1 MRHNA, CDR2 SNTAGT. V lost 8 bases and J lost 3, with 5 bases in between. CDR3 loop: CASGHYEQYF. The CDR3 DNA sequence: TGTGCCAGCGGGCACTACGAGCAGTACTTC.

V is TRBV5-4 and J is TRBJ1-1; TRBD1 agrees at 10 bases. J gave up 4 bases and V 3 bases, and 9 bases lay outside the gene matches. This CDR3 region has 16 residues. Germline CDR1 is SGHNT and CDR2 is YYREEE (reference sequence). CDR3 DNA: TGTGCCAGCAGCTCGCCGACAGGGGGCGCGGGCACTGAAGCTTTCTTT. It yields the protein CASSSPTGGAGTEAFF.

This clone was seen only a few times. V is TRBV6-5 and J is TRBJ2-1; D remains ambiguous. Germline V CDR1 and CDR2: MNHEY, SVGAGI. The V end was cut by 7 bases, the J end by 4 bases, with 14 bases between. This CDR3 is 14 amino acids long. The CDR3 coding sequence is TGTGCCAGCAAACGGCTGGGCCCTTACAATGAGCAGTTCTTC. Translating gives CASKRLGPYNEQFF.